Here is one TCR beta chain with its context. The antigen remains undetermined. The CDR3 spans 13 residues. The trim removed 6 bases at V and 0 bases at J, leaving 5 bases unmatched. CDR1 and CDR2 (germline): SQVTM, ANQGSEA. These data come from a study of CD8+ T cells in alopecia areata. About the study: Tofacitinib therapy took 6 to 18 months; 6 months off drug came after.

Study-level results: Affected lesional scalp, above all in alopecia totalis/universalis, was more clonal than normal scalp.

Reverse transcribed after extraction, RNA yielded cDNA as the sequencing template. The repertoire was sequenced with immunoSEQ multiplex PCR; TCRdb's copy has only in-frame clones and lacks some. The sample carries 110,000 or so clones, 30% to 40% recorded once. This chain joins TRBV29-1 and TRBJ2-7, with TRBD1 matching over 7 bases. The sample taken for sequencing was CD4+ T cells sorted from blood. This clonotype originated in a human donor with alopecia areata. CDR3 DNA: TGCAGCGTCTTGACAGGGCCCTCCTACGAGCAGTACTTC. Its protein is CSVLTGPSYEQYF.